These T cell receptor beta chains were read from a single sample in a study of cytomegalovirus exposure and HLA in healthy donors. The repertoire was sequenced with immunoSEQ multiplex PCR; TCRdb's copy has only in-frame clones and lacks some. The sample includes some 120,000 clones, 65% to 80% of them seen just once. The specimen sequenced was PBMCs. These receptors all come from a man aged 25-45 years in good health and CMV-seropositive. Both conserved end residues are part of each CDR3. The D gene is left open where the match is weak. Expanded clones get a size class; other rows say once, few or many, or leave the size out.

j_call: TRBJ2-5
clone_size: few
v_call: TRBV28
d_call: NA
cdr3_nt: TGTGCCAGCAGGGGGACTTCCCAAGAGACCCAGTACTTC
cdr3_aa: CASRGTSQETQYF

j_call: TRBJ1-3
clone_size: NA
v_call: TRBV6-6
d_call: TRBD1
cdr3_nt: TGTGCCAGCACATACTCCGGGACAGGGTCCGGAAACACCATATATTTT
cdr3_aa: CASTYSGTGSGNTIYF

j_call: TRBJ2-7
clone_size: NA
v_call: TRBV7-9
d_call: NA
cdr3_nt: TGTTCCAGCAGCTCTAGATCCTACGAGCAGTACTTC
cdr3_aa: CSSSSRSYEQYF

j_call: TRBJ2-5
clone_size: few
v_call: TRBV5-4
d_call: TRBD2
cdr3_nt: TGTGCCAGCAGCAGCCCGGGGGGGCGGGAGACCCAGTACTTC
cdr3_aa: CASSSPGGRETQYF

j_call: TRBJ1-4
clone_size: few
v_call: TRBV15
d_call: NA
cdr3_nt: TGTGCCACCAGCAGAGGGGGGGGAGGAGAAAAACTGTTTTTT
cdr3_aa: CATSRGGGGEKLFF

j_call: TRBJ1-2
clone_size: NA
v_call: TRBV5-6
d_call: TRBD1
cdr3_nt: TGTGCCAGCAGCTTTTGGGACAGCCTCTATGGCTACACCTTC
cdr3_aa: CASSFWDSLYGYTF

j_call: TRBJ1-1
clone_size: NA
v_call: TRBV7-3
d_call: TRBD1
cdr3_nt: TGTGCCAGCAGCTCCCTACAGGGGCCTGAAGCTTTCTTT
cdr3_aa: CASSSLQGPEAFF

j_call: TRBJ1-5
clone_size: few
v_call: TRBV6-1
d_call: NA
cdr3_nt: TGTGCCAGCACCCAAAGACAGTTTCGGCCTCAGCCCCAGCATTTT
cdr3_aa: CASTQRQFRPQPQHF

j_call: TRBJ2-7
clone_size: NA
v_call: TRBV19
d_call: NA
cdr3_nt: TGTGCCAGTAGTATAGCAGGGCTGGGCTACGAGCAGTACTTC
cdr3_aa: CASSIAGLGYEQYF

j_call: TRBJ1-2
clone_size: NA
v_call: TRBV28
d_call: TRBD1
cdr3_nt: TGTGCCAGCAGTCCCATCGGGACAGGGGACTATGGCTACACCTTC
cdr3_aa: CASSPIGTGDYGYTF

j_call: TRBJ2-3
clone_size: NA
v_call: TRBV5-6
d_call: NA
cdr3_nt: TGTGCCAGCAGCTTCGGGGACTTCCGTCCAGATACGCAGTATTTT
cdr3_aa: CASSFGDFRPDTQYF

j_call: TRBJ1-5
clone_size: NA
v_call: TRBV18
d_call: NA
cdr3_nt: TGTGCCAGCTCACCAGGGACAATTAGCAATCAGCCCCAGCATTTT
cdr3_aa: CASSPGTISNQPQHF

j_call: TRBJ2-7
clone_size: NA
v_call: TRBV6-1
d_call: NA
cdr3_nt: TGTGCCAGCAGTGAAATCTTTTGGGGGCCCTACGAGCAGTACTTC
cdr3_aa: CASSEIFWGPYEQYF

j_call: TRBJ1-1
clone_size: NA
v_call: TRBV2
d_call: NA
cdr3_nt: TGTGCCAGCAGACTCTCGGGGGGGGAAGCTTTCTTT
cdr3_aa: CASRLSGGEAFF

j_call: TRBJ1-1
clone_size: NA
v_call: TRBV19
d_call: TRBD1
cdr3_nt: TGTGCCAGTAGTTGGGGTGGAGGGGGCTACGGCACTGAAGCTTTCTTT
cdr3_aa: CASSWGGGGYGTEAFF

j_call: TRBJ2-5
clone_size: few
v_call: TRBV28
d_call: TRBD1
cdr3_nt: TGTGCCAGCAGTTTATTGGGACAGGGGAGTGGGTACCAAGAGACCCAGTACTTC
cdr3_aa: CASSLLGQGSGYQETQYF

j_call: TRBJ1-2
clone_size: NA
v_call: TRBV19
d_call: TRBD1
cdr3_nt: TGTGCCAGTAGGACAGGGGCGGTAGGGTATGGCTACACCTTC
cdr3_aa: CASRTGAVGYGYTF

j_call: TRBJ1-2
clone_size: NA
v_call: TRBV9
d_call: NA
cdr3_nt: TGTGCCAGCAGCGTAGGGAGAATAGGTCTCACCTTC
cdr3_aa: CASSVGRIGLTF

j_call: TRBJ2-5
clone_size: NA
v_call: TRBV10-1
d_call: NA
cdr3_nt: TGCGCCAGACCCTCCCTACAAGAGACCCAGTACTTC
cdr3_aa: CARPSLQETQYF

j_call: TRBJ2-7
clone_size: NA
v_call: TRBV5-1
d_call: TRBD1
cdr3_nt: TGCGCCACCAGTAGAGAAGGGACAGGGTTCTACGAGCAGTACTTC
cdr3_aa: CATSREGTGFYEQYF

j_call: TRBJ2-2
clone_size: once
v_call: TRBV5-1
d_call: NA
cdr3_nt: TGCGCCAGCAGCCTGAACAATATAAACACCGGGGAGCTGTTTTTT
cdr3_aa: CASSLNNINTGELFF

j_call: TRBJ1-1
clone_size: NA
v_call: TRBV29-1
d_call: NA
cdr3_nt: TGCAGCGTCCATCCCACCGGGACACCCACTGAAGCTTTCTTT
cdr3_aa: CSVHPTGTPTEAFF

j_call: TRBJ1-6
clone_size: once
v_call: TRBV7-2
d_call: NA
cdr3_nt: TGTGCCAGCAGCTTAGGTACAGGGTGGATTTCACCCCTCCACTTT
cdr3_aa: CASSLGTGWISPLHF

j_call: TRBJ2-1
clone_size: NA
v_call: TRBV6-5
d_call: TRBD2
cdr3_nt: TGTGCCAGCCGGCGGTCGGCGGGGGGTTACAATGAGCAGTTCTTC
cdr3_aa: CASRRSAGGYNEQFF

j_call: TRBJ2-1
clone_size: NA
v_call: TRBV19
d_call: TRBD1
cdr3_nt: TGTGCCAGTAGTATCGAAAGGGGGCCCTACAATGAGCAGTTCTTC
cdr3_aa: CASSIERGPYNEQFF

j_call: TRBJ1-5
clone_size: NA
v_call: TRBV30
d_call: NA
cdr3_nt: TGTGCCTGGAACGGGGGAGAGCAGCCCCAGCATTTT
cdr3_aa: CAWNGGEQPQHF

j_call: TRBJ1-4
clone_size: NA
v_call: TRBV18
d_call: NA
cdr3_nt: TGTGCCAGCTCACCGCTTCTTTCACAGACTAATGAAAAACTGTTTTTT
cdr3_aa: CASSPLLSQTNEKLFF

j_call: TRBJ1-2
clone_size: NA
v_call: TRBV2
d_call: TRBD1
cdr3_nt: TGTGCCAGCAGTGAAGCGCAGGGGGAGATAGTTGGCTACACCTTC
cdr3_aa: CASSEAQGEIVGYTF

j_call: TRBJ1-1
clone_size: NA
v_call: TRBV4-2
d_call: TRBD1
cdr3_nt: TGTGCCAGCAGCCCCAGGGGGCCGAACACTGAAGCTTTCTTT
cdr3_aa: CASSPRGPNTEAFF

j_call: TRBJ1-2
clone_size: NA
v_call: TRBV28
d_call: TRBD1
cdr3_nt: TGTGCCAGCACGACAGGGAACTATGGCTACACCTTC
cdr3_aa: CASTTGNYGYTF

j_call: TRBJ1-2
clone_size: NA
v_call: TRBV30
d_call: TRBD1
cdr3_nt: TGTGCCTGTCCGGGACAGGGAGCCTATGGCTACCCCTTC
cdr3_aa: CACPGQGAYGYPF

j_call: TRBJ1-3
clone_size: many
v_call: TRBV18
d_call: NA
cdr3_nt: TGTGCCAGCTCCTCGGACAGCTCTGGAAACACCATATATTTT
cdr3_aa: CASSSDSSGNTIYF

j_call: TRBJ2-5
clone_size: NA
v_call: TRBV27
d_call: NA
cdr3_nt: TGTGCCAAAGCAGGGGGGCGTAAAGAGACCCAGTACTTC
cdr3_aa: CAKAGGRKETQYF

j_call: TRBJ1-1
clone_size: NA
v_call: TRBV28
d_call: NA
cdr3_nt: TGTGCCAGCAGTACAGGGAGAAACACTGAAGCTTTCTTT
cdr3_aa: CASSTGRNTEAFF

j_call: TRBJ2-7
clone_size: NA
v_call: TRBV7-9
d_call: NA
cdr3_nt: TGTGCCAGCAGCTTTTACGAGGACTACGAGCAGTACTTC
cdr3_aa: CASSFYEDYEQYF

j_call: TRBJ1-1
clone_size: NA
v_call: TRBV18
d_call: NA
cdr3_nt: TGTGCCAGCTCACCGCCCAGGGCACCAAGAAACACTGAAGCTTTCTTT
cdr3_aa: CASSPPRAPRNTEAFF

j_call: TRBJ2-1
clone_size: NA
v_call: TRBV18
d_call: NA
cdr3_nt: TGTGCCAGCTCACCACCGGAGGGATCAGGACAGTTCTTC
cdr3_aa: CASSPPEGSGQFF

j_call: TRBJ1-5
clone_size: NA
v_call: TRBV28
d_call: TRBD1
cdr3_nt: TGTGCCAGCAGTACTCGGACAGGGGGTCGGGCCCAGCATTTT
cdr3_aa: CASSTRTGGRAQHF

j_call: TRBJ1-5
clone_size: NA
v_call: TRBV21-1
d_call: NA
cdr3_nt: TGTGCCAGCGGGACAGGGGCCCCTTATAGCAATCAGCCCCAGCATTTT
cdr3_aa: CASGTGAPYSNQPQHF

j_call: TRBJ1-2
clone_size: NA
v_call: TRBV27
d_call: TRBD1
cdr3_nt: TGTGCCAGCAGCCTTTGGGGAACCGGGACAGGGTACGACTATGGCTACACCTTC
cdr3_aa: CASSLWGTGTGYDYGYTF

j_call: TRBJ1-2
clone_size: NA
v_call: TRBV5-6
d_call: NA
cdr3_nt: TGTGCCAGCAGCTTGGGGGGGGTCGATGGCTACACCTTC
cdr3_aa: CASSLGGVDGYTF

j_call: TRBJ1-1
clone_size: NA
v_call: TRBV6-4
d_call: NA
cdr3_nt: TGTGCCAGCAGCGCCGAACATTTCGGGAGTGAAGCTTTCTTT
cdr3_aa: CASSAEHFGSEAFF

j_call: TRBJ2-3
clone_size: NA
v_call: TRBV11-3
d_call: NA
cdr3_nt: TGTGCCAGCAGCTTCTCGGGGGAACCCACAGATACGCAGTATTTT
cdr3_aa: CASSFSGEPTDTQYF

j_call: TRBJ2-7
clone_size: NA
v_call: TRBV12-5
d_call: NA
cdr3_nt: TGTGCTAGTGGGTCCTCAAGGGACACCCTCTTCTACGAGCAGTACTTC
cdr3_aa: CASGSSRDTLFYEQYF

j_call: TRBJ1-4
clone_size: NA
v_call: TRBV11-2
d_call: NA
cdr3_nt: TGTGCCAGCAGCTTAGGTTCAGGGATTAATGAAAAACTGTTTTTT
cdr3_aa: CASSLGSGINEKLFF

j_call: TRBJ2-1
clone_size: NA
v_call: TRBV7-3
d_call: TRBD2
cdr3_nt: TGTGCCAGCAGTACCACCGGGACTAGTTTTCATGAGCAGTTCTTC
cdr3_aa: CASSTTGTSFHEQFF

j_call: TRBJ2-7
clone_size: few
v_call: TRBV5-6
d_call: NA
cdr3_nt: TGTGCCAGCAGCCCCGGACTGAATTACGAGCAGTACTTC
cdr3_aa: CASSPGLNYEQYF

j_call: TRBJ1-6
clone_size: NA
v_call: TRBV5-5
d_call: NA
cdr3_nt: TGTGCCAGCAGCTTTGAGGTGGCCTCACCCCTCCACTTT
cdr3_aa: CASSFEVASPLHF

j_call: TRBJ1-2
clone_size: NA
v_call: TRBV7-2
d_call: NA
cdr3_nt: TGTGCCAGCACTTGGCAGGGGAATAACTATGGCTACACCTTC
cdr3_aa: CASTWQGNNYGYTF

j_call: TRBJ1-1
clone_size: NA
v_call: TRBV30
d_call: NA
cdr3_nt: TGTGCCTGGAGTGGGAAAATGGGGCGCGGAAGGAACACTGAAGCTTTCTTT
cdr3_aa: CAWSGKMGRGRNTEAFF

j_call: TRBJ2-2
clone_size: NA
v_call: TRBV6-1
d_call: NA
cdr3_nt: TGTGCCAGCAGTGTGGAGAGATCGGCCGGGGAGCTGTTTTTT
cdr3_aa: CASSVERSAGELFF

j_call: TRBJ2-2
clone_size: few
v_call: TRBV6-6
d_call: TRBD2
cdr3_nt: TGTGCCAGCAGGTCTAGCGGGGGGACCGGGGAGCTGTTTTTT
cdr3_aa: CASRSSGGTGELFF

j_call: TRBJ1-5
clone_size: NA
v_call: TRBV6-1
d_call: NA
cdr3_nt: TGTGCCAGCAGCGGGAAGGTGGGCTACAATCAGCCCCAGCATTTT
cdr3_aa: CASSGKVGYNQPQHF